This T cell receptor beta chain was obtained from a study of OX40 agonist ivuxolimab in advanced cancers. Background on the study: Past anti-PD-1, anti-PD-L1 or anti-CTLA-4 therapy was accepted, and 30% to 45% had received some.

Method: immunoSEQ multiplex PCR; TCRdb's copy keeps in-frame clones and lacks some. This sample has some 59,000 clones; 80% to 90% occur once, and the top ten carry approximately 2.4%. The input for sequencing was CD4+ or CD8+ T cells sorted from blood, taken in a trial of the OX40 agonist ivuxolimab. This sequence was found in an adult with an advanced solid tumor such as melanoma, head and neck, liver or kidney cancer.

CDR3 region: CASSFEPGLAGARNEQFF. For the CDR3, the DNA is TGCGCCAGCAGCTTTGAACCGGGACTAGCGGGGGCTCGCAATGAGCAGTTCTTC. The genes are TRBV5-1 and TRBJ2-1, with 14 bases matching TRBD2. Germline V gives CDR1 SGHRS, CDR2 YFSETQ. The CDR3 spans 18 residues. The ends lost 2 bases at V and 6 bases at J; junction bases unmatched: 10.